This T cell receptor (beta chain) stems from a study of T cell responses to AZD1222 COVID-19 vaccine. Overall study findings and caveats: Spike was spanned by vaccine-associated CD4 TCRs, which were dominant at 160-218 and 743-854. In the spike-specific TCR repertoire, nearly half reportedly target unmutated variant regions. Elevations in Spike-specific TCR breadth and depth followed administration of two AZD1222 doses. Seropositive at baseline were only a handful of AZD1222 recipients.

The germline V gene has CDR1 GTSNPN and CDR2 SVGIG (reference sequence). The CDR3 spans 15 residues. Germline trimming cut 0 bases from V and 10 bases from J; bases unmatched to any gene: 11. The protocol was immunoSEQ multiplex PCR, while the TCRdb copy is restricted to in-frame clones and leaves out a portion. The sample lists some 120,000 clones, around 91% occurring once. About this clone itself: Its antigen is still unknown.

The chain carries TRBV30 and TRBJ1-4; 7 nucleotides agree with TRBD1. Sequencing used peripheral blood, obtained 28 days after the second AZD1222 dose. This TCR derives from an adult who received the AZD1222 COVID-19 vaccine. For the CDR3, the DNA is TGTGCCTGGAGTGTCCCCGGGACAGCGAGGGGAAAACTGTTTTTT. Encoded protein: CAWSVPGTARGKLFF.